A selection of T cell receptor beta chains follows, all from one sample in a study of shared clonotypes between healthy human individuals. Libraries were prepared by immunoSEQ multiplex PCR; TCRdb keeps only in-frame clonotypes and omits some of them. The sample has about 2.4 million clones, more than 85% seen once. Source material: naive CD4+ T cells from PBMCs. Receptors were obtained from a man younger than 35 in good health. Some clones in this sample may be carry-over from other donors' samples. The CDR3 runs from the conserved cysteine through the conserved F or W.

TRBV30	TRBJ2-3	CAWAGTLAASTDTQYF
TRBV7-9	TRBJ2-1	CASSSSGTGAFGEQFF
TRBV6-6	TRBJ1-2	CASSYARANYGYTF
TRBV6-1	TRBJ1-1	CASSARDRNTEAFF
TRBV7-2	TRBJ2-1	CASSFTGSSYNEQFF
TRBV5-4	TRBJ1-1	CASSPRSPRAAGTEAFF
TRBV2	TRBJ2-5	CATSPAETQHF
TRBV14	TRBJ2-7	CASSQERVRGQVLYEQYF
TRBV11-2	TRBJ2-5	CASSFTSEQYF
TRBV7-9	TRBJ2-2	CASSGLTGELFF
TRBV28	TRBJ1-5	CASSLFQFAQHF
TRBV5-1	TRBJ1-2	CASSLTTGADYGYTF
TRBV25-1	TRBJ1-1	CASSDGVGEAFF
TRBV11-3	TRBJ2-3	CASSTGGPDTQYF
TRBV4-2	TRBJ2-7	CASSQDSSGPSSYEQYF
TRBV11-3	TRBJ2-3	CASSRVPPPDTQYF
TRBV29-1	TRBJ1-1	CSVEGGGQVAGNTEAFF
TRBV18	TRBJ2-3	CASSSSTDTQYF
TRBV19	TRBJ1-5	CASSLGGYEDQPQHF
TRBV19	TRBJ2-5	CASSGGDRAKTQYF
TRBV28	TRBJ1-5	CATAGGQPQHF
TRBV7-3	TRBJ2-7	CASSLGGTYEQYF
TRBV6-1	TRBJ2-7	CASSEQGGYEQYF
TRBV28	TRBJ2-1	CASSLRAGGWGNEQFF
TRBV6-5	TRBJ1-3	CASKTQGPGSTIYF
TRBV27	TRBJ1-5	CASSLKFYGGYNQPQHF
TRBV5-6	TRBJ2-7	CASSLPPGLAPSYEQYF
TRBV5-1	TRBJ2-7	CASSLGGLLSEQYF
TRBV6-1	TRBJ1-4	CASRDDRDNEKLFF
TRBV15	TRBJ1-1	CATSGTGLTEAFF
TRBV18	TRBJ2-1	CASSPPRVDSYNEQFF
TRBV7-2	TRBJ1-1	CASSLLTSANTEAFF
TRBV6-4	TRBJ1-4	CASSDSNFGQTNEKLFF
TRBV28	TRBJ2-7	CASIPLGQGTAYEQYF
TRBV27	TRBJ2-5	CASAPSGTGSGTQYF
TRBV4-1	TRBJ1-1	CASSQDYRPMNTEAFF
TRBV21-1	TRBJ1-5	CASSKPPTVLTGTSNQPQHF
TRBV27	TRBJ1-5	CASSLKGNQPQHF
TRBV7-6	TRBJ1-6	CASSVRDSPLHF